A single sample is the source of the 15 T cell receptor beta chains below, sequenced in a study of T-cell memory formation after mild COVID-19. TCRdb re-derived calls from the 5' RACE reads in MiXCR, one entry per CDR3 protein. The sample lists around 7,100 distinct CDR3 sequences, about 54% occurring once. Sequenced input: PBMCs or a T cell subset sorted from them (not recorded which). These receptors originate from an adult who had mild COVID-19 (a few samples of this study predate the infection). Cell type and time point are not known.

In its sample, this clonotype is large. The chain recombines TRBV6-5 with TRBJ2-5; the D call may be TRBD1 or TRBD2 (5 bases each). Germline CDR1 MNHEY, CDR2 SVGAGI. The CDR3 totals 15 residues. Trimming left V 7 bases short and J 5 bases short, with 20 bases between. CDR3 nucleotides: TGTGCCAGCATCCCGGGACCTGCCGCAGGGGAGACCCAGTACTTC. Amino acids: CASIPGPAAGETQYF.

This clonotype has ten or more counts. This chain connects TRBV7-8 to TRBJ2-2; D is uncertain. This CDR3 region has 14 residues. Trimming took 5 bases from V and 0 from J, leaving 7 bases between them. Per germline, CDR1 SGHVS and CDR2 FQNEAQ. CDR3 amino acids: CASSAVANTGELFF. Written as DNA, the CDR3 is TGTGCCAGCAGCGCAGTCGCGAACACCGGGGAGCTGTTTTTT.

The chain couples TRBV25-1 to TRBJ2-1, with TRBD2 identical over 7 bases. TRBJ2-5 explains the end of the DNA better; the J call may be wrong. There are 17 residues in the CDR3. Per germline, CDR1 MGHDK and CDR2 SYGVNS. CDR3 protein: CASSELGSGLGGETQYF. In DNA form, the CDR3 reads TGTGCCAGCAGTGAATTGGGTAGCGGGCTCGGCGGGGAGACCCAGTACTTC.

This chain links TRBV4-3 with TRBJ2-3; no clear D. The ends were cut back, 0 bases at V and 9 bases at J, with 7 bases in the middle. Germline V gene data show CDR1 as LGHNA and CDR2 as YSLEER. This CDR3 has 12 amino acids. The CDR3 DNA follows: TGCGCCAGCAGCCAAGATTCCGGGACGCAGTATTTT. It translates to CASSQDSGTQYF.

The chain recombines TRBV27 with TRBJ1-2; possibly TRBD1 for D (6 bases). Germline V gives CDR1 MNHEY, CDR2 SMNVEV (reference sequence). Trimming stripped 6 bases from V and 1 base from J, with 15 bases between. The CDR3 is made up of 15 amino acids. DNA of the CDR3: TGTGCCAGCAGGATGACAGGCAGCCTTAACTATGGCTACACCTTC. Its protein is CASRMTGSLNYGYTF.

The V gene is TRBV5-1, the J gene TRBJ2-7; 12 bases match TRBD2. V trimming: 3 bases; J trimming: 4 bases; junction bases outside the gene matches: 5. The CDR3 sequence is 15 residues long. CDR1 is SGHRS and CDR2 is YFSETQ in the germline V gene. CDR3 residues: CASSSGLAGMYEQYF. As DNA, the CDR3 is TGCGCCAGCAGCTCCGGACTAGCGGGAATGTACGAGCAGTACTTC.

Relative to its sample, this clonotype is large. The CDR3 region has the DNA TGTGCCAGCAGCCCTGAAAAGGGTGGCTCCTACAATGAGCAGTTCTTC. It specifies CASSPEKGGSYNEQFF. This rearrangement joins TRBV7-3 to TRBJ2-1; D gene ambiguous. V lost 5 bases and J 0 bases, leaving 14 bases between the germline ends. This CDR3 has 16 amino acids. Germline loops: CDR1 SGHTA, CDR2 FQGTGA.

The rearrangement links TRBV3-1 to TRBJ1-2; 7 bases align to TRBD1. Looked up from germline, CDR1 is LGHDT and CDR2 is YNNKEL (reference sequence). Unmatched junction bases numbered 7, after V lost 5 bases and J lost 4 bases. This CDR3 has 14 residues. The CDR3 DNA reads TGTGCCAGCAGCGGGCAGGGGGTTTTCTATGGCTACACCTTC. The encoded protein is CASSGQGVFYGYTF.

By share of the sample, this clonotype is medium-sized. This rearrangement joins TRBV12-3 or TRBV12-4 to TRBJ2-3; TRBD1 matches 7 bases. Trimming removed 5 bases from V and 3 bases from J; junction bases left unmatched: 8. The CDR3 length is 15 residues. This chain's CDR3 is CASSAGGRRTDTQYF. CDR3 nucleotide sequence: TGTGCCAGCAGTGCAGGGGGACGGAGGACAGATACGCAGTATTTT.

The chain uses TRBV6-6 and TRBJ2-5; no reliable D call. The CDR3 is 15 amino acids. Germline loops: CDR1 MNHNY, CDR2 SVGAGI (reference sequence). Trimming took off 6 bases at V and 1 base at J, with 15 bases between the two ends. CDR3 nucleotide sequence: TGTGCCAGCAGACTTAAGTTGACGTCCCAAGAGACCCAGTACTTC. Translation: CASRLKLTSQETQYF.

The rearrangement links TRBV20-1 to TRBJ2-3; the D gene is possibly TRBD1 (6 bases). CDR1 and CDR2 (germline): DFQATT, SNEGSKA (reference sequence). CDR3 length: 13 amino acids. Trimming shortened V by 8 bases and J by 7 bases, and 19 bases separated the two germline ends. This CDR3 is CSPRDKTDYTQYF. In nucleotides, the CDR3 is TGCAGTCCCCGGGACAAAACTGACTATACGCAGTATTTT.

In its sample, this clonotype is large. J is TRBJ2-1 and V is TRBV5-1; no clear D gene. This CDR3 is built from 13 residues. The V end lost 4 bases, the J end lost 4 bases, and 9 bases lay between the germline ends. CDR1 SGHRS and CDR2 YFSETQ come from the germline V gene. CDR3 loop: CASSPPNYNEQFF. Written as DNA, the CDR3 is TGCGCCAGCAGCCCCCCGAATTACAATGAGCAGTTCTTC.

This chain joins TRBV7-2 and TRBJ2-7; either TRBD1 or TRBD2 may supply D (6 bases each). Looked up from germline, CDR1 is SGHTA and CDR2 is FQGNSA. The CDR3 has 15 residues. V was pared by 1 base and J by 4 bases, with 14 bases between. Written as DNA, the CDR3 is TGTGCCAGCAGCTTAGAGGGGGGCAGGAGATACGAGCAGTACTTC. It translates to CASSLEGGRRYEQYF.

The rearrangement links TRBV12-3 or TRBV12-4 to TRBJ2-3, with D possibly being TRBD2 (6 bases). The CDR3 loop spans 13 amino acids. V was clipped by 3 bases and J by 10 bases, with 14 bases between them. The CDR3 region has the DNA TGTGCCAGCAGTTTTCAGGGCGGGGCCGCGCAGTATTTT. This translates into CASSFQGGAAQYF.

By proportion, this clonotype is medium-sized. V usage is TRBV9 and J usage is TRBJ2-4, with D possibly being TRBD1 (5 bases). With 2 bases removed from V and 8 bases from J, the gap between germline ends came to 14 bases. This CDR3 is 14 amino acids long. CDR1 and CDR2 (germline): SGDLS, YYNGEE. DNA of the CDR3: TGTGCCAGCAGCGTCACCAGGGCTTCGGACATTCAGTACTTC. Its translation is CASSVTRASDIQYF.